This T cell receptor (beta chain) originates from a study of blood T cell repertoires in COVID-19. The sample holds one count of this clone. The V gene's germline CDR1 is SGHNT and CDR2 YENEEA. V was clipped by 5 bases and J by 5 bases, with 18 bases between them. The CDR3 covers 15 residues. The method was immunoSEQ multiplex PCR; TCRdb's version includes in-frame clones alone and lacks a portion of them. In the table there are approximately 300,000 clones, about 85% of which are singletons. Material for sequencing was PBMCs or T cells enriched from blood (not recorded which). The TCR sequence derives from a woman aged 30 to 39 who had been exposed to COVID-19. The chain is built from TRBV11-3 and TRBJ2-5, with D possibly matching TRBD2 (5 bases). Here the CDR3 reads CASSPRNGVRETQYF. CDR3 nucleotides: TGTGCCAGCAGCCCCCGCAACGGGGTGAGGGAGACCCAGTACTTC.